This T cell receptor (beta chain) was identified in a study of regulatory T cells in long-lasting Graves disease. Study-level findings and limits: Relative to newly diagnosed Graves' patients, persistent ones had lower TCR diversity.

CDR3 size: 13 residues. Germline CDR1 reads LNHNV; CDR2 reads YYDKDF (reference sequence). Sequencing libraries for TCR beta were prepared with iRepertoire HTBI primers and Arm-PCR of CDR3 regions. Study processing details: Throughout the samples, researchers identified some 57 TRBV and some 14 TRBJ segments. Using its own MiXCR run on the multiplex PCR reads, TCRdb lists one record per CDR3 protein. These V and J calls are TCRdb output, not the study's own analysis. The sample includes fewer than 500,000 distinct CDR3 sequences, roughly 17% of them seen just once. Time point of the sample: newly diagnosed GD, antithyroid drugs for less than 3 months. TCR sequences were obtained from RNA taken from PBMCs. Turning to this clonotype: Its specificity is not known. The junction departs from germline at one end; a sequencing error may be responsible.

These data also formed part of another study, on T cells in Graves' hyperthyroidism and ophthalmopathy. That paper notes: Primed by the HTBI set, a first-round RT-PCR was run on the TCR CDR3. Also found in blood were most expanded thyroid clonotypes above 0.001.

The sequencing used peripheral blood mononuclear cells (PBMCs), collected at new diagnosis, from a patient treated with antithyroid drugs. The receptor's source is a man aged 40-49 years with Graves disease. This chain connects TRBV15 to TRBJ1-1; the D gene is possibly TRBD1 (5 bases). CDR3 bases: TGTGCCACCACCAGAGACAGAAACACTGAAGCTTTCTTT. It yields the protein CATTRDRNTEAFF.